Shown below are 20 T cell receptor beta chains from a single sample sequenced in a study of neurological immune-mediated disorders (dated 2019 in TCRdb). The time point label of this sample denotes: longitudinal time-point 3. The protocol used for the library was 5' RACE. The sequencing machine was an Illumina HiSeq 2500. TCRdb reanalyzed the raw reads on its own, using fastp at Q25 for trimming and MiXCR for clone calling, and kept in-frame beta chains. Every CDR3 protein is listed once, alongside the most common genes and DNA of its rows. The sample contains tens of thousands of distinct CDR3 sequences, roughly 8% of them found a single time. Together, the top ten hold under 2.5% of the sample. Sample: PBMCs. The receptors come from a woman between 40 and 50 years old in good health.

The sample holds a few counts of this clonotype. A single base separates this from a much larger clone, so it may be a read error. The chain uses TRBV5-1 and TRBJ2-5; possibly TRBD2 for D (5 bases). Looked up from germline, CDR1 is SGHRS and CDR2 is YFSETQ. The CDR3 is 15 residues long. CDR3 in DNA: TGCGTCAGCAGCTTGGAGGCTAGCACTCCGGAGACCCAGTACTTC. Protein product: CVSSLEASTPETQYF.

This clonotype was recorded at least ten times. J is TRBJ2-7 and V is TRBV15, with 7 bases aligning to TRBD1. In germline, CDR1 is LNHNV, CDR2 YYDKDF (reference sequence). The CDR3 has 13 residues. V shed 6 bases and J 4 bases; nucleotides not matched to a gene: 6. CDR3 region: CATRRQGSYEQYF. The CDR3 DNA follows: TGTGCCACCAGGAGACAGGGATCATACGAGCAGTACTTC.

This clonotype was observed a handful of times. The V gene is TRBV6-5, the J gene TRBJ2-7; 10 nucleotides agree with TRBD2. Germline V gene data show CDR1 as MNHEY and CDR2 as SVGAGI. The CDR3 runs 17 residues. V trimming: 4 bases; J trimming: 2 bases; junction bases outside the gene matches: 11. The CDR3 is CASSFALAGVMAYEQYF. The CDR3 DNA follows: TGTGCCAGCAGTTTTGCGCTAGCGGGAGTGATGGCCTACGAGCAGTACTTC.

This clonotype was seen repeatedly, ten times or more. The chain joins TRBV4-2 to TRBJ2-7; no firm D call. This CDR3 spans 13 amino acids. Germline V CDR1 and CDR2: LGHNA, YNFKEQ. The V end lost 1 base, the J end lost 5 bases, and 9 bases lay between the germline ends. CDR3 DNA sequence: TGTGCCAGCAGCCAAGCTGGGATTGACGAGCAGTACTTC. Its protein is CASSQAGIDEQYF.

At least ten counts were recorded for this clonotype. The V gene is TRBV25-1, the J gene TRBJ1-2, with 8 nucleotides matching TRBD1. The germline gives CDR1 MGHDK, CDR2 SYGVNS. The CDR3 totals 14 residues. With 1 base clipped from V and 4 bases from J, the junction kept 2 bases outside the gene matches. This CDR3 is CASSELGQGYGYTF. CDR3 nucleotides: TGTGCCAGCAGTGAATTAGGACAGGGCTATGGCTACACCTTC.

Comment on this clonotype: With a much larger clone just one base away, this may be a read error. V usage is TRBV7-9 and J usage is TRBJ2-1; no clear D. The CDR3 has 16 amino acids. The germline gives CDR1 SEHNR, CDR2 FQNEAQ (reference sequence). The germline V and J ends were trimmed by 3 bases and 3 bases, with 15 bases remaining between them. The CDR3 is CASSFQSVRVYNEQFF. The CDR3 DNA follows: TGTGCCAGCAGCTTTCAAAGCGTGAGAGTCTACAATGAGCAGTTCTTC.

Of note for this clonotype: A clone one base away is much larger, so this may be a read error. The V and J genes are TRBV25-1 and TRBJ2-1, with 9 bases aligning to TRBD2. CDR3 size: 18 residues. Germline V gene sequence: CDR1 MGHDK, CDR2 SYGVNS. The V and J ends lost 4 bases and 3 bases, in that order; junction bases with no gene match: 13. CDR3 coding DNA: TGTGCCAGCAGTGTCTTAACTAGCGGGTACGACTACTACAATGAGCAGTTCTTC. Translated: CASSVLTSGYDYYNEQFF.

This clonotype occurred many times. This chain links TRBV6-5 with TRBJ1-3, with D unclear. The germline V gene encodes CDR1 MNHEY and CDR2 SVGAGI. This CDR3 is 15 amino acids long. Trimming removed 4 bases at V and 0 bases at J, with 10 bases between. In nucleotides, the CDR3 is TGTGCCAGCAGTTCGACGGTCCACTCTGGAAACACCATATATTTT. This gives the protein CASSSTVHSGNTIYF.

This clonotype was seen many times. The chain recombines TRBV12-3 or TRBV12-4 with TRBJ1-1, with D tentatively TRBD1 (6 bases). The CDR3 runs 14 residues. V was cut by 3 bases and J by 5 bases, with 13 bases left in between. The CDR3 sequence: CASSLGGGGTEAFF. For the CDR3, the DNA is TGTGCCAGCAGTTTGGGAGGGGGAGGGACTGAAGCTTTCTTT.

This clonotype occurred many times. The chain is built from TRBV20-1 and TRBJ1-1; D gene ambiguous. From germline, CDR1 is DFQATT and CDR2 SNEGSKA (reference sequence). Deletions cut 8 bases from V and 3 bases from J, with 10 bases between. CDR3 length equals 11 residues. The DNA for the CDR3 is TGCAGTTCCCGTCGGCACACTGAAGCTTTCTTT. Amino acids: CSSRRHTEAFF.

On this clonotype: A clone one base away is much larger, so this may be a read error. Without the conserved terminal phenylalanine or tryptophan, this CDR3 likely stems from a read error. The chain uses TRBV16 and TRBJ2-1; D is ambiguous. From germline, CDR1 is KGHSY and CDR2 FQNENV. The ends were cut back, 3 bases at V and 7 bases at J, with 7 bases in the middle. This CDR3 has 12 residues. The CDR3 spells CASSQSVNEQFY. DNA of the CDR3: TGTGCCAGCAGCCAGTCGGTAAATGAGCAGTTCTAC.

At least ten counts were recorded for this clonotype. The chain carries TRBV25-1 and TRBJ1-2; TRBD1 aligns across 8 bases. From germline, CDR1 is MGHDK and CDR2 SYGVNS. This CDR3 region has 13 residues. The V gene end was trimmed by 6 bases and the J gene end by 8 bases; junction bases not matched to a gene: 8. CDR3 sequence reads: CASRAGQARGYTF. The CDR3 region has the DNA TGTGCCAGCAGGGCGGGACAGGCGAGAGGCTACACCTTC.

V is TRBV6-1 and J is TRBJ1-1; no reliable D call. In germline, CDR1 is MNHNS, CDR2 SASEGT. The CDR3 has 12 residues. Deletions cut 7 bases from V and 3 bases from J, with 9 bases between. CDR3 amino acids: CASKGGYTEAFF. CDR3 DNA sequence: TGTGCCAGCAAAGGTGGTTACACTGAAGCTTTCTTT.

This clonotype was recorded many times. J is TRBJ2-1 and V is TRBV10-2; 9 positions match TRBD2. V lost 6 bases to trimming and J lost 6 bases; unmatched junction nucleotides: 3. CDR1 and CDR2 (germline): WSHSY, SAAADI. The CDR3 contains 13 residues. In DNA form, the CDR3 reads TGCGCCAGCAGGATAGCGGGGGCCAATGAGCAGTTCTTC. It yields the protein CASRIAGANEQFF.

At least ten counts were recorded for this clonotype. The chain recombines TRBV19 with TRBJ2-7; D unclear. Between the trimmed V and J ends, which lost 4 bases and 5 bases, there was a span of 6 bases. Germline values: CDR1 LNHDA, CDR2 SQIVND (reference sequence). The CDR3 is 11 residues long. CDR3 coding DNA: TGTGCCAGTAGTAGGGAAAACGAGCAGTACTTC. It is translated as CASSRENEQYF.

This clonotype was recorded many times. This chain links TRBV6-1 with TRBJ2-5; D remains ambiguous. Between the trimmed V and J ends, which lost 7 bases and 1 base, there was a span of 13 bases. This CDR3 spans 14 amino acids. Germline values: CDR1 MNHNS, CDR2 SASEGT. DNA for the CDR3: TGTGCCAGCACCGAAGGTGGTCCCCAAGAGACCCAGTACTTC. Protein: CASTEGGPQETQYF.

This clonotype was seen many times. The rearrangement uses TRBV7-2 and TRBJ2-3, with 8 bases lining up with TRBD2. From germline, CDR1 is SGHTA and CDR2 FQGNSA. The CDR3 has 16 amino acids. The V gene end was trimmed by 5 bases and the J gene end by 2 bases; junction bases not matched to a gene: 9. The CDR3, as DNA: TGTGCCAGCAGCCCCGTAGGCGGGGGGTTCACAGATACGCAGTATTTT. It encodes CASSPVGGGFTDTQYF.

Ten or more counts support this clonotype. This chain connects TRBV20-1 to TRBJ2-5; maybe TRBD2 (6 bases). The length of the CDR3 is 12 residues. Per the germline V gene, CDR1 is DFQATT and CDR2 is SNEGSKA (reference sequence). With 3 bases removed from V and 5 bases from J, the gap between germline ends came to 10 bases. CDR3 amino acids: CSASGSGETQYF. The CDR3, as DNA: TGCAGTGCTAGCGGGAGCGGTGAGACCCAGTACTTC.

This clonotype has at least ten counts. The rearrangement joins TRBV2 to TRBJ2-7; no clear D. The CDR3 has 14 amino acids. Deletions cut 4 bases from V and 0 bases from J, with 10 bases between. In germline, CDR1 is SNHLY, CDR2 FYNNEI. In DNA, the CDR3 is TGTGCCAGCAGTGTTAGGATCAGCTCCTACGAGCAGTACTTC. Its protein is CASSVRISSYEQYF.

The rearrangement links TRBV5-1 to TRBJ2-1; 10 nucleotides align to TRBD2. With 1 base clipped from V and 7 bases from J, the junction kept 5 bases outside the gene matches. Germline CDR1 reads SGHRS; CDR2 reads YFSETQ. This CDR3 region has 15 residues. CDR3 coding DNA: TGCGCCAGCAGCTTGAGTAGCGGGGGGACGAATGAGCAGTTCTTC. Protein sequence: CASSLSSGGTNEQFF.